The 16 T cell receptor beta chains presented below share a single source sample, sequenced in a study of T cell changes during pregnancy in multiple sclerosis. Only in-frame clones appear in the TCRdb table, and some are missing; sequencing was by immunoSEQ multiplex PCR. The sample holds roughly 30,000 clones, approximately 92% seen once. The sequencing here drew on CD8+ T cells from peripheral blood mononuclear cells, taken in the second trimester of pregnancy. The receptors come from a female donor with multiple sclerosis, enrolled in a pregnancy study.

The chain joins TRBV2 to TRBJ1-2, with a weak D call TRBD1 (6 bases). The CDR3 sequence is 15 residues long. Trimming stripped 6 bases from V and 2 bases from J, with 16 bases between. CDR1 SNHLY and CDR2 FYNNEI come from the germline V gene. CDR3 in DNA: TGTGCCAGCAGGATACCGGGACAAACGAACTATGGCTACACCTTC. Translating it yields CASRIPGQTNYGYTF. Combining the CDR3 with reference TRBV2 and TRBJ1-2 gives the whole variable domain EPEVTQTPSHQVTQMGQEVILRCVPISNHLYFYWYRQILGQKVEFLVSFYNNEISEKSEIFDDQFSVERPDGSNFTLKIRSTKLEDSAMYFCASRIPGQTNYGYTFGSGTRLTVV.

V gene TRBV7-6 combines with J gene TRBJ2-1, with 8 nucleotides matching TRBD2. Unmatched junction bases numbered 8, after V lost 5 bases and J lost 2 bases. Germline CDR1 is SGHVS and CDR2 is FNYEAQ. CDR3 length: 16 residues. The CDR3 DNA reads as TGTGCCAGCAGCACCCGGGGACTAGGACCCTACAATGAGCAGTTCTTC. Translated, it gives CASSTRGLGPYNEQFF.

This rearrangement joins TRBV5-6 to TRBJ2-3; 10 bases are a match to TRBD1. The J segment lost 1 base and the V segment lost 3 bases, leaving 5 bases of the junction unmatched. CDR3 size: 16 residues. Germline CDR1 and CDR2: SGHDT and YYEEEE. The CDR3 coding sequence is TGTGCCAGCAGCTACCGGGACAGGGGACGCACAGATACGCAGTATTTT. It yields the protein CASSYRDRGRTDTQYF.

The chain recombines TRBV18 with TRBJ2-7; perhaps TRBD1 as D (5 bases). Deletions cut 4 bases from V and 6 bases from J, with 13 bases between. Germline-derived CDR1 and CDR2 are KGHSH and LQKENI. There are 13 residues in the CDR3. This CDR3 reads CASSRQDQGEQYF. The CDR3 DNA reads TGTGCCAGCTCACGACAAGACCAGGGCGAGCAGTACTTC.

J is TRBJ1-2 and V is TRBV9; a weak D match, TRBD1 (6 bases). The CDR3 has 12 residues. Trimming removed 8 bases at V and 6 bases at J, with 14 bases between. Germline assignment: CDR1 SGDLS and CDR2 YYNGEE. CDR3 sequence reads: CASSTGSDGYTF. CDR3 bases: TGTGCCAGTTCGACAGGTTCTGATGGCTACACCTTC.

The J gene is TRBJ1-2, the V gene TRBV27; 8 bases are a match to TRBD1. Per the germline V gene, CDR1 is MNHEY and CDR2 is SMNVEV (reference sequence). Unmatched junction bases numbered 7, after V lost 8 bases and J lost 2 bases. This CDR3 comprises 14 residues. In nucleotides, the CDR3 is TGTGCCAGCGGCCTACAGGGGGGGAACTATGGCTACACCTTC. This codes for CASGLQGGNYGYTF.

The V and J genes are TRBV29-1 and TRBJ2-4, with 8 bases fitting TRBD1. Losses at the gene ends were 0 bases for V and 0 bases for J; bases not matched to a gene: 7. The CDR3 consists of 17 residues. Germline CDR1 reads SQVTM; CDR2 reads ANQGSEA. The CDR3 region has the DNA TGCAGCGTTGAAGACCGGACAGGGACCCGAGCCAAAAACATTCAGTACTTC. Its protein product is CSVEDRTGTRAKNIQYF.

The J gene is TRBJ2-1, the V gene TRBV7-9, with 10 positions matching TRBD2. The germline gives CDR1 SEHNR, CDR2 FQNEAQ (reference sequence). The J segment lost 7 bases and the V segment lost 4 bases, leaving 4 bases of the junction unmatched. The CDR3 extends over 14 amino acids. CDR3 sequence reads: CASSYSGRRNEQFF. The DNA of the CDR3 is TGTGCCAGCAGCTATAGCGGGAGGAGGAATGAGCAGTTCTTC.

This chain links TRBV29-1 with TRBJ1-2; D possibly corresponds to TRBD1 (5 bases). V lost 1 base and J 11 bases, leaving 11 bases between the germline ends. Germline CDR1 reads SQVTM; CDR2 reads ANQGSEA. This CDR3 is 11 amino acids long. CDR3 in amino acids: CSVEVRGGYTF. The DNA for the CDR3 is TGCAGCGTTGAAGTAAGGGGAGGATACACCTTC.

This clone showed up just once. The J gene is TRBJ1-5, the V gene TRBV6-5; TRBD1 matches 10 bases. Germline V gene lookup returns CDR1 MNHEY and CDR2 SVGAGI. The CDR3 has 13 amino acids. J was trimmed by 9 bases and V by 2 bases; bases with no gene match: 1. The CDR3 sequence is CASSYGQGGPQHF. In DNA form, the CDR3 reads TGTGCCAGCAGTTACGGACAGGGGGGGCCCCAGCATTTT.

The chain combines TRBV7-6 with TRBJ2-3; 11 bases are a match to TRBD2. The V and J ends lost 2 bases and 0 bases, in that order; junction bases with no gene match: 4. The length of the CDR3 is 17 residues. The V gene's germline CDR1 is SGHVS and CDR2 FNYEAQ. The CDR3 nucleotides read TGTGCCAGCAGCTTACTTGCTAGCGGGGGGAGCACAGATACGCAGTATTTT. Protein product: CASSLLASGGSTDTQYF.

The chain uses TRBV5-1 and TRBJ2-5, with no clear D. Trimming removed 4 bases from V and 0 bases from J, with 16 bases in between. CDR1 and CDR2 from the germline V gene are SGHRS and YFSETQ. The CDR3 runs to 16 residues. The CDR3 coding sequence is TGCGCCAGCAGCGTGGAGCCCATGATGTACCAAGAGACCCAGTACTTC. Its protein product is CASSVEPMMYQETQYF.

This chain links TRBV5-4 with TRBJ1-2; the D gene is possibly TRBD1 (5 bases). There are 15 residues in the CDR3. The ends were cut back, 5 bases at V and 6 bases at J, with 20 bases in the middle. The V gene's germline CDR1 is SGHNT and CDR2 YYREEE (reference sequence). CDR3 in amino acids: CASSGGGYRRHGYTF. In nucleotides, the CDR3 is TGTGCCAGCAGTGGGGGGGGATACAGGCGGCATGGCTACACCTTC.

This rearrangement joins TRBV9 to TRBJ1-1; D is undetermined. Trimming left V 6 bases short and J 0 bases short, with 9 bases between. CDR1 and CDR2 from the germline V gene are SGDLS and YYNGEE. CDR3 length equals 13 residues. The CDR3, as DNA: TGTGCCAGCACCCCCGTTATGAACACTGAAGCTTTCTTT. Translation gives CASTPVMNTEAFF.

The chain is built from TRBV6-1 and TRBJ1-5, with D perhaps TRBD1 (6 bases). The CDR3 spans 16 residues. The V gene's germline CDR1 is MNHNS and CDR2 SASEGT. V was clipped by 2 bases and J by 4 bases, with 15 bases between them. Here the CDR3 reads CASSEKRGFGNQPQHF. As DNA, the CDR3 is TGTGCCAGCAGTGAAAAAAGGGGGTTCGGGAATCAGCCCCAGCATTTT.

This sequence joins TRBV7-9 and TRBJ2-7, with a possible D match to TRBD1 (5 bases). The V and J ends lost 7 bases and 2 bases respectively, with 15 bases between them. Germline V lookup: CDR1 SEHNR, CDR2 FQNEAQ (reference sequence). The CDR3 has 14 residues. Here the CDR3 reads CASTVAGRAYEQYF. CDR3 coding DNA: TGTGCCAGCACCGTCGCCGGCAGGGCCTACGAGCAGTACTTC.